These T cell receptor beta chains were read from a single sample in a study of T cell repertoires in cytomegalovirus infection. No cognate antigen is known for these TCRs. TCRdb reprocessed the reads via MiXCR and lists one record per CDR3 protein. The table shows roughly 990,000 distinct CDR3 sequences, with 30% to 40% occurring only once. The sample was cultured CD8+ T cells from PBMCs, taken from culture after CMV antigen stimulation. The receptors originated from a human donor in good health (CMV status not recorded). Some clones in this sample may be carry-over from other donors' samples. The conserved cysteine and the conserved F or W are not part of the CDR3 here. Expanded clones are given a class, and other clones once, few, many or no size at all.

CDR3: ASSLADSGGGETQY
size: few
V: TRBV28
J: TRBJ2-5

CDR3: ASSILEGNTEAF
size: -
V: TRBV19
J: TRBJ1-1

CDR3: ASSDNRGRPYEQY
size: -
V: TRBV7-9
J: TRBJ2-7

CDR3: ASSVGPPASPLH
size: -
V: TRBV11-1
J: TRBJ1-6

CDR3: ASSLGRGGVDEQF
size: -
V: TRBV5-5
J: TRBJ2-1

CDR3: ATLGGQRSGANVLT
size: few
V: TRBV19
J: TRBJ2-6

CDR3: AIRDRGDSPLH
size: -
V: TRBV10-3
J: TRBJ1-6

CDR3: AVLPGLAPRTGDEQF
size: -
V: TRBV10-3
J: TRBJ2-1

CDR3: ASSDSIQSSYNEQF
size: few
V: TRBV27
J: TRBJ2-1

CDR3: SARDRDRGRAREQY
size: -
V: TRBV20-1
J: TRBJ2-7

CDR3: ASNRETSGAVGGELF
size: -
V: TRBV28
J: TRBJ2-2

CDR3: ASSREADTQY
size: -
V: TRBV7-9
J: TRBJ2-3

CDR3: SVLSRGHFYNEQF
size: few
V: TRBV29-1
J: TRBJ2-1

CDR3: ASSRARELF
size: -
V: TRBV7-2
J: TRBJ2-2

CDR3: ASSLAGQGSPFYQPQH
size: -
V: TRBV28
J: TRBJ1-5

CDR3: ASSLAWTGGRDEQF
size: -
V: TRBV11-1
J: TRBJ2-1

CDR3: ASSYGQGAIYGYT
size: -
V: TRBV6-5
J: TRBJ1-2

CDR3: ASRLTDYQETQY
size: -
V: TRBV10-2
J: TRBJ2-5

CDR3: ASSPTGSGTEAF
size: -
V: TRBV11-2
J: TRBJ1-1

CDR3: ASSPSDRENIQY
size: few
V: TRBV18
J: TRBJ2-4

CDR3: ASSQEGGPGELF
size: few
V: TRBV4-3
J: TRBJ2-2

CDR3: ASSPQGSLAGANVLT
size: -
V: TRBV2
J: TRBJ2-6

CDR3: ASSLLKTDQETQY
size: -
V: TRBV4-1
J: TRBJ2-5

CDR3: ASSPLAPRGGPYEQY
size: -
V: TRBV9
J: TRBJ2-7

CDR3: ASSYAWQLSSYEQY
size: few
V: TRBV6-1
J: TRBJ2-7

CDR3: ASSLSVTGVTGELF
size: few
V: TRBV27
J: TRBJ2-2

CDR3: ASSRPTYEQY
size: -
V: TRBV7-3
J: TRBJ2-7

CDR3: ASSGPRTDGGETQY
size: -
V: TRBV6-5
J: TRBJ2-5

CDR3: ASSGGTGSYEQY
size: few
V: TRBV2
J: TRBJ2-7

CDR3: SARDRRPGNTEAF
size: -
V: TRBV20-1
J: TRBJ1-1

CDR3: ATSRSGVSNQPQH
size: few
V: TRBV15
J: TRBJ1-5

CDR3: ASSSGLAGAGETQY
size: few
V: TRBV7-6
J: TRBJ2-5

CDR3: ASSNPTGTREQY
size: few
V: TRBV7-6
J: TRBJ2-7

CDR3: SARAPGLAGGSTVQETQY
size: -
V: TRBV20-1
J: TRBJ2-5

CDR3: ASSLSILAGANLSDEQF
size: -
V: TRBV28
J: TRBJ2-1

CDR3: ASSLVQWAGELF
size: few
V: TRBV7-9
J: TRBJ2-2

CDR3: ASALEGAEAF
size: once
V: TRBV6-6
J: TRBJ1-1

CDR3: ASWQPGAGGNNEQF
size: -
V: TRBV19
J: TRBJ2-1

CDR3: ASSYSGTLETQY
size: -
V: TRBV6-8
J: TRBJ2-5

CDR3: ASSPGRVGNEQF
size: -
V: TRBV7-6
J: TRBJ2-1

CDR3: ANSITGQNTEAF
size: -
V: TRBV6-6
J: TRBJ1-1

CDR3: ASSLAGGAEEQF
size: few
V: TRBV28
J: TRBJ2-1

CDR3: ASSQIAAVEINTYGYT
size: few
V: TRBV4-1
J: TRBJ1-2

CDR3: ASSLKLDRQETQY
size: -
V: TRBV7-6
J: TRBJ2-5

CDR3: ASTPRAGGLGDTQY
size: few
V: TRBV12-3/TRBV12-4
J: TRBJ2-3

CDR3: SVTDSYGYT
size: -
V: TRBV29-1
J: TRBJ1-2

CDR3: ASSLTGVNTGELF
size: -
V: TRBV7-3
J: TRBJ2-2

CDR3: ASRTKDRRDTEAF
size: few
V: TRBV19
J: TRBJ1-1

CDR3: ASSIVVNQSQH
size: -
V: TRBV19
J: TRBJ1-5

CDR3: ASRLGVWTGSYEQY
size: -
V: TRBV6-1
J: TRBJ2-7

CDR3: ASSLSTTGVRRSGANVLT
size: many
V: TRBV7-2
J: TRBJ2-6

CDR3: ASSWGPSNEQF
size: -
V: TRBV12-3/TRBV12-4
J: TRBJ2-1

CDR3: ASSYATGAREKLF
size: few
V: TRBV6-2/TRBV6-3
J: TRBJ1-4

CDR3: ATRGGVNYGYT
size: few
V: TRBV28
J: TRBJ1-2

CDR3: ASSESGGYNSPLH
size: few
V: TRBV6-1
J: TRBJ1-6

CDR3: ASSSLRGGIKSTEAF
size: many
V: TRBV28
J: TRBJ1-1

CDR3: ATSRVFPSNQPQH
size: few
V: TRBV15
J: TRBJ1-5

CDR3: ASSFGAGYGYT
size: many
V: TRBV7-2
J: TRBJ1-2

CDR3: ASGVRVQETQY
size: once
V: TRBV6-1
J: TRBJ2-5

CDR3: AISEETGANYGYT
size: few
V: TRBV10-3
J: TRBJ1-2